This T cell receptor (beta chain) originates from a study of graft-versus-host responses after intestinal transplantation. The culture paired approximately 200,000 irradiated violet-dye-labeled stimulators with approximately 200,000 CFSE-labeled responders. Proliferating responders of the CD3+CD4+ and CD3+CD8+ phenotypes with low CFSE were sorted after the reaction. Whole-study results and caveats: HvG clone declines early post-transplant were associated with peak circulating GvH levels. Recipient marrow harbored GvH clones, some of which surfaced first in ileum or blood.

The data were produced by immunoSEQ multiplex PCR, yet TCRdb's version contains in-frame clones alone and is incomplete. This sample yields about 15,000 clones, of which approximately 40% are seen a single time; roughly 3.6% belongs to the top ten. This receptor was taken from a human patient who received an intestinal transplant. The input for sequencing was alloreactive CD8+ T cells from a mixed lymphocyte reaction culture, taken before intestinal transplant. Noted subset: CFSE-low proliferating T cells sorted from approximately six-day pre-transplant mixed lymphocyte reaction (GvH or HvG direction).

CDR3 bases: TGTGCCAGCAGCTTTGGACAGGGATTGGATGGCTACACCTTC. Encoded protein: CASSFGQGLDGYTF. The gene calls are TRBV7-8 and TRBJ1-2; 8 bases fit TRBD1. Germline loops: CDR1 SGHVS, CDR2 FQNEAQ. The CDR3 runs 14 residues. The V and J ends lost 3 bases and 6 bases, in that order; junction bases with no gene match: 6.